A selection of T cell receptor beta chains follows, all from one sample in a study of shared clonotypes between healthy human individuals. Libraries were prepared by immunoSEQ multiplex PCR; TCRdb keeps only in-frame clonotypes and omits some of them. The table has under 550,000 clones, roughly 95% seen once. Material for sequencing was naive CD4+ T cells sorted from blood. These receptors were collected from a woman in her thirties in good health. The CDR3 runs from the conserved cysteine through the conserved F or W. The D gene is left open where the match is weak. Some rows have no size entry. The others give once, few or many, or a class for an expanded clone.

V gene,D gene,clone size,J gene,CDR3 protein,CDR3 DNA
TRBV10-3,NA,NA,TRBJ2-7,CAISEPAGFEQYF,TGTGCCATCAGTGAGCCGGCCGGCTTCGAGCAGTACTTC
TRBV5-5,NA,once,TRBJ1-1,CASSLVTGISEAFF,TGTGCCAGCAGCTTGGTCACAGGGATATCGGAAGCTTTCTTT
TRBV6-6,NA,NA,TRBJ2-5,CASSPPGRETQYF,TGTGCCAGCAGCCCTCCGGGGAGAGAGACCCAGTACTTC
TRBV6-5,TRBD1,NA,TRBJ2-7,CASRLLGTGSSEQYF,TGTGCCAGCAGACTATTAGGGACAGGGTCCTCCGAGCAGTACTTC
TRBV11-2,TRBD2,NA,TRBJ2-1,CASSLVSGGPNEQFF,TGTGCCAGCAGCTTAGTCTCGGGAGGGCCAAATGAGCAGTTCTTC
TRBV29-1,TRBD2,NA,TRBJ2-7,CSVAGERTYEQYF,TGCAGCGTGGCGGGAGAACGGACCTACGAGCAGTACTTC
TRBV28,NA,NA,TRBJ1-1,CASRDPTRTGEAFF,TGTGCCAGCAGAGACCCAACGCGGACGGGGGAAGCTTTCTTT
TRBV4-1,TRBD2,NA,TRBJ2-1,CASSPKAGESTYNEQFF,TGCGCCAGCAGTCCTAAAGCGGGAGAATCGACCTACAATGAGCAGTTCTTC
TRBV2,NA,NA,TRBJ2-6,CASSRGSSGANVLTF,TGTGCCAGCAGCAGGGGTAGCTCTGGGGCCAACGTCCTGACTTTC
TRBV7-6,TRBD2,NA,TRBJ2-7,CASSPVGLAGYEQYF,TGTGCCAGCAGCCCGGTAGGTCTAGCGGGCTACGAGCAGTACTTC
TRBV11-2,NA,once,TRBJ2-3,CASSPTTVTDTQYF,TGTGCCAGCAGCCCAACTACCGTCACAGATACGCAGTATTTT
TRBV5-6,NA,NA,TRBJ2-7,CASSSVVEQYF,TGTGCCAGCAGCTCGGTGGTCGAGCAGTACTTC
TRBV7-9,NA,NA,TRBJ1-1,CASSLVDRNTEAFF,TGTGCCAGCAGCTTAGTAGACAGGAACACTGAAGCTTTCTTT
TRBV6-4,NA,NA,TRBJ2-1,CASSEVATTSYNEQFF,TGTGCCAGCAGTGAGGTAGCGACCACCTCCTACAATGAGCAGTTCTTC
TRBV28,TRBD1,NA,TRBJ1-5,CASIRRGQGYQPQHF,TGTGCCAGCATTAGGCGCGGACAGGGCTATCAGCCCCAGCATTTT
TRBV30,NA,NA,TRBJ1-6,CAWSVSTGHNSPLHF,TGTGCCTGGAGTGTATCAACAGGGCATAATTCACCCCTCCACTTT
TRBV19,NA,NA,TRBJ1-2,CASSLGRPNYGYTF,TGTGCCAGTAGTCTAGGGAGACCGAACTATGGCTACACCTTC
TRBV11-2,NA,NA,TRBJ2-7,CASSLVQRTYEQYF,TGTGCCAGCAGCTTGGTACAGCGCACCTACGAGCAGTACTTC
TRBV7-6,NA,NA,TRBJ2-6,CASSLGRATGANVLTF,TGTGCCAGCAGCTTAGGTCGAGCCACTGGGGCCAACGTCCTGACTTTC
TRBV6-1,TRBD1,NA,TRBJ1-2,CARGETGGYGYTF,TGTGCCAGGGGGGAGACAGGGGGCTATGGCTACACCTTC
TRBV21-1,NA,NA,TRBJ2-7,CASSKDEEFEQYF,TGTGCCAGCAGCAAAGATGAGGAGTTCGAGCAGTACTTC
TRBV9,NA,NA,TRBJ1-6,CASSGQIKSYNSPLHF,TGTGCCAGCAGCGGACAGATTAAATCCTATAATTCACCCCTCCACTTT
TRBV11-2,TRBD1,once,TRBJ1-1,CASSPTGTVGTEAFF,TGTGCCAGCAGCCCCACCGGGACAGTAGGCACTGAAGCTTTCTTT
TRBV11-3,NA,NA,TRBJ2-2,CASSLQGGTGELFF,TGTGCCAGCAGCCTCCAAGGAGGGACCGGGGAGCTGTTTTTT
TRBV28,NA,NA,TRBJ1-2,CASSYGGYGYTF,TGTGCCAGCAGTTACGGGGGTTATGGCTACACCTTC
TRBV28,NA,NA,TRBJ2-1,CASNPMGLQLDEQFF,TGTGCCAGCAACCCGATGGGGTTACAGTTGGATGAGCAGTTCTTC
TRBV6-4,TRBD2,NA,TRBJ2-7,CASRANGLAGVGEQYF,TGTGCCAGCAGAGCCAACGGACTAGCGGGAGTTGGGGAGCAGTACTTC
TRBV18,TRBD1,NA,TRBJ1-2,CASSPLDREGYGYTF,TGTGCCAGCTCACCCTTGGACAGGGAGGGCTATGGCTACACCTTC
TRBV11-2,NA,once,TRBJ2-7,CASSLQGSVHEQYF,TGTGCCAGCAGCTTACAGGGTAGCGTTCACGAGCAGTACTTC
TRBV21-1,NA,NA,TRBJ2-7,CASSKEGGLAGACYEQYF,TGTGCCAGCAGCAAAGAGGGTGGACTAGCGGGAGCGTGCTACGAGCAGTACTTC
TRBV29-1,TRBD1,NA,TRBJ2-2,CSVNRDRGSAGELFF,TGCAGCGTCAACCGGGACAGGGGATCTGCCGGGGAGCTGTTTTTT
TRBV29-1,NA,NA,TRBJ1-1,CSVAGANTEAFF,TGCAGCGTTGCAGGGGCGAACACTGAAGCTTTCTTT
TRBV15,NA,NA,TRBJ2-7,CATSRVRVNYEQYF,TGTGCCACCAGCAGAGTAAGGGTCAACTACGAGCAGTACTTC
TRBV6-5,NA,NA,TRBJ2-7,CASSYSLESSYEQYF,TGTGCCAGCAGTTACTCCCTTGAGAGCTCCTACGAGCAGTACTTC
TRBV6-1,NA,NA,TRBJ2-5,CASSEALSGLGETQYF,TGTGCCAGCAGTGAAGCCCTCTCAGGGCTTGGAGAGACCCAGTACTTC
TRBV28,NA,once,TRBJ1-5,CASSLGPFSNQPQHF,TGTGCCAGCAGCCTCGGACCGTTTAGCAATCAGCCCCAGCATTTT
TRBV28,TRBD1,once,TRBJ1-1,CASSHSGTGNTEAFF,TGTGCCAGCAGTCACTCCGGGACAGGGAACACTGAAGCTTTCTTT
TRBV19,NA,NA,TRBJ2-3,CASSRTSDTQYF,TGTGCCAGTAGTAGGACGTCAGATACGCAGTATTTT
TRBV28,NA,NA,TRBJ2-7,CASSPREWDYEQYF,TGTGCCAGCAGTCCCCGAGAATGGGACTACGAGCAGTACTTC
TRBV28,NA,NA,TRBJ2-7,CASSPERPRRGTYEQYF,TGTGCCAGCAGTCCCGAACGGCCCCGACGAGGGACCTACGAGCAGTACTTC
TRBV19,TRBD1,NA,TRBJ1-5,CASSRDRERPQHF,TGTGCCAGCAGTCGAGACAGGGAGAGGCCCCAGCATTTT
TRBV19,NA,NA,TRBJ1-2,CASSMAGLNYGYTF,TGTGCCAGTAGTATGGCAGGACTCAACTATGGCTACACCTTC
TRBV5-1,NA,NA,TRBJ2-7,CASSLDPPPDSYEQYF,TGCGCCAGCAGCTTAGACCCACCTCCAGACTCCTACGAGCAGTACTTC
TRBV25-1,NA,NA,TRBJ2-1,CASRAGTYNEQFF,TGTGCCAGCAGAGCCGGGACTTACAATGAGCAGTTCTTC
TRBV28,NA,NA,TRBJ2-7,CASSSQQAPHYEQYF,TGTGCCAGCAGCTCCCAACAGGCACCTCACTACGAGCAGTACTTC
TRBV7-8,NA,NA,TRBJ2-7,CASSLAGPLYEQYF,TGTGCCAGCAGCTTAGCGGGTCCTCTTTACGAGCAGTACTTC
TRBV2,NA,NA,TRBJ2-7,CASRADGSYEQYF,TGTGCCAGCAGGGCCGACGGTTCCTACGAGCAGTACTTC
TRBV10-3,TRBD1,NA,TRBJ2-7,CAISFGQGSSYEQYF,TGTGCCATCAGTTTCGGACAGGGGTCGTCCTACGAGCAGTACTTC
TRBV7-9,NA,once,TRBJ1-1,CASSLLGGTTEAFF,TGTGCCAGCAGCTTACTTGGGGGGACCACTGAAGCTTTCTTT
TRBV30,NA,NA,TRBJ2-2,CAWFLRVDYTGELFF,TGTGCCTGGTTCCTGCGGGTAGACTACACCGGGGAGCTGTTTTTT
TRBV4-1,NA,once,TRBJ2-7,CASSLRVGGAGTYEQYF,TGCGCCAGCAGCCTCCGGGTAGGAGGGGCGGGGACCTACGAGCAGTACTTC
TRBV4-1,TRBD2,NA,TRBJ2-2,CASSQYPSGTGELFF,TGCGCCAGCAGCCAATACCCTAGCGGAACCGGGGAGCTGTTTTTT
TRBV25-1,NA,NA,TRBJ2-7,CASRANGEYEQYF,TGTGCCAGCAGGGCTAACGGGGAATACGAGCAGTACTTC
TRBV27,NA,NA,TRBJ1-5,CASSKGQTINQPQHF,TGTGCCAGCAGTAAAGGGCAAACCATCAATCAGCCCCAGCATTTT